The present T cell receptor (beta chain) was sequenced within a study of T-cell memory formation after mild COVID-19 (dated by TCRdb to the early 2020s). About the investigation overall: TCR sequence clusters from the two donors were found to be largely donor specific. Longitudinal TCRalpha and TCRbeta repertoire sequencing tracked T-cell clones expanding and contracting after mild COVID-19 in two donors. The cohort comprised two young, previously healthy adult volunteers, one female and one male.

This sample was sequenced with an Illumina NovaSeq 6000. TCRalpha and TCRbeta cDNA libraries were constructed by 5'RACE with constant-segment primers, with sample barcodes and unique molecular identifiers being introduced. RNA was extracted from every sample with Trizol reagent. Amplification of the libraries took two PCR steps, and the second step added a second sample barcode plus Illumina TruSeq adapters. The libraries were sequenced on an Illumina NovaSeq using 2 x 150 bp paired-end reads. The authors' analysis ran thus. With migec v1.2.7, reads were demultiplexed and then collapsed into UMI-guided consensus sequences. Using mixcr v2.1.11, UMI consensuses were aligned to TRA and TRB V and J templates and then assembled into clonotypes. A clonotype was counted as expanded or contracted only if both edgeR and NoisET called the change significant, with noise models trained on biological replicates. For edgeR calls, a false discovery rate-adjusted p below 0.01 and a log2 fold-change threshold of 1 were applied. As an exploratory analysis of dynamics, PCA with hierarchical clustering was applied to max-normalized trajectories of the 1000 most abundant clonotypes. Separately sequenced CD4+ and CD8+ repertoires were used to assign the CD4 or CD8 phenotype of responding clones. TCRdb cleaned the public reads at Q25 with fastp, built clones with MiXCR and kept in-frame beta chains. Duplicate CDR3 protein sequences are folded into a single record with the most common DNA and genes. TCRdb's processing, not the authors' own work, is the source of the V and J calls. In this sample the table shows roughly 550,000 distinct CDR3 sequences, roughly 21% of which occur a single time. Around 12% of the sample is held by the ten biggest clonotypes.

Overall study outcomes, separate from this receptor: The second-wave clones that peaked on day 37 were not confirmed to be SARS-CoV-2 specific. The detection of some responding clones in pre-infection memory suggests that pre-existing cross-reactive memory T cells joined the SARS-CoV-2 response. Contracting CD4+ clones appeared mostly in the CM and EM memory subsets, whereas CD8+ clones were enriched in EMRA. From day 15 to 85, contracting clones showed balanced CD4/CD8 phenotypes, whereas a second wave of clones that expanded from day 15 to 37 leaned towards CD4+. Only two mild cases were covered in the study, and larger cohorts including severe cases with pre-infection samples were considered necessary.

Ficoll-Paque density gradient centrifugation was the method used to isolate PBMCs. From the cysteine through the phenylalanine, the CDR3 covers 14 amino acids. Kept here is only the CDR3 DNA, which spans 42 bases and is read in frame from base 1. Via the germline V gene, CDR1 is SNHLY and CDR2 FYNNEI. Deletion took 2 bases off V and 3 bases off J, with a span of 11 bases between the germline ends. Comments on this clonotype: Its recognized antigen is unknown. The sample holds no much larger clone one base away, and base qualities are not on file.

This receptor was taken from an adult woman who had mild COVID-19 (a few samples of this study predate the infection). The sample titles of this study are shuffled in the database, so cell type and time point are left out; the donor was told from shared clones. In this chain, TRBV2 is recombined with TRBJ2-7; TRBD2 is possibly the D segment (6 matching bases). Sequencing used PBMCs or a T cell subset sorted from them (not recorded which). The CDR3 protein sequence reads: CASSERRRDYEQYF. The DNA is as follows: TGTGCCAGCAGTGAAAGACGGAGGGACTACGAGCAGTACTTC.